The rows below give T cell receptor beta chains drawn from one sample of a study of T cell responses to AZD1222 COVID-19 vaccine. The repertoire was sequenced with immunoSEQ multiplex PCR; TCRdb's copy has only in-frame clones and lacks some. The repertoire has approximately 110,000 clones, roughly 85% of them found once; the top ten carry 4.4%. Source: peripheral blood, taken 28 days after the second AZD1222 dose. All receptors come from an adult who received the AZD1222 COVID-19 vaccine. The CDR3 runs from the conserved cysteine through the conserved F or W. The order of the fields is clone size, V gene, J gene, D gene, CDR3 protein, CDR3 DNA. A D gene is named only where the DNA matches it firmly. For some rows the clone size is stated as once, few or many, or as a class when expanded; others skip it.

>.|TRBV18|TRBJ1-2|.
CASSPGGVGYTF
TGTGCCAGCTCACCCGGGGGAGTTGGCTACACCTTC
>.|TRBV29-1|TRBJ1-5|TRBD1
CSVGLGQGINQPQHF
TGCAGCGTTGGTCTTGGACAGGGTATCAATCAGCCCCAGCATTTT
>few|TRBV2|TRBJ1-5|.
CASSEGFWSRAPNQPQHF
TGTGCCAGCAGTGAAGGGTTCTGGAGTCGGGCCCCAAATCAGCCCCAGCATTTT
>.|TRBV5-5|TRBJ2-3|TRBD2
CASSLVGRLLAGTLTDTQYF
TGTGCCAGCAGCTTGGTAGGACGGTTACTAGCGGGGACTCTCACAGATACGCAGTATTTT
>.|TRBV27|TRBJ2-7|TRBD1
CASSLNRGTEQYF
TGTGCCAGCAGTTTAAACAGGGGGACCGAGCAGTACTTC
>.|TRBV2|TRBJ1-4|.
CASSGGTSNEKLFF
TGTGCCAGCAGTGGCGGGACAAGTAATGAAAAACTGTTTTTT
>.|TRBV19|TRBJ1-2|TRBD1
CASSDRVDGYGYTF
TGTGCCAGTAGCGACAGGGTTGACGGGTATGGCTACACCTTC
>.|TRBV5-1|TRBJ2-3|.
CASYPGVTDTQYF
TGCGCCTCGTACCCGGGGGTCACAGATACGCAGTATTTT
>.|TRBV10-3|TRBJ1-1|TRBD1
CATTGGGGTEAFF
TGTGCCACCACAGGGGGAGGCGGCACTGAAGCTTTCTTT
>.|TRBV18|TRBJ1-5|.
CASSPSSGNQPQHF
TGTGCCAGCTCACCATCTTCCGGAAATCAGCCCCAGCATTTT
>few|TRBV19|TRBJ2-5|TRBD2
CASTPTGGAEETQYF
TGTGCCAGTACCCCGACCGGGGGGGCCGAAGAGACCCAGTACTTC
>.|TRBV7-9|TRBJ2-5|.
CASSLLGPETQYF
TGTGCCAGCAGCTTACTGGGGCCGGAGACCCAGTACTTC
>.|TRBV5-1|TRBJ1-5|.
CASSLGAGNQPQHF
TGCGCCAGCAGCTTGGGGGCAGGCAATCAGCCCCAGCATTTT
>.|TRBV19|TRBJ1-5|.
CASSIGGVGNQPQHF
TGTGCCAGTAGTATAGGGGGGGTCGGCAATCAGCCCCAGCATTTT
>.|TRBV4-1|TRBJ1-1|.
CASSQDRGRGNTEAFF
TGCGCCAGCAGCCAAGATCGGGGACGGGGGAACACTGAAGCTTTCTTT
>.|TRBV7-2|TRBJ2-5|.
CASSPGSAGARVTQYF
TGTGCCAGCAGCCCCGGTTCGGCAGGGGCTAGAGTGACCCAGTACTTC
>.|TRBV2|TRBJ1-6|TRBD1
CASGDREQTPLHF
TGTGCCAGCGGGGACAGGGAGCAAACACCCCTCCACTTT
>.|TRBV10-3|TRBJ1-2|.
CAIIPTAGLYGYTF
TGTGCCATCATCCCGACCGCCGGGCTCTATGGCTACACCTTC
>.|TRBV11-3|TRBJ2-5|TRBD2
CASSLGTGTSETQYF
TGTGCCAGCAGCTTGGGAACCGGGACTAGCGAGACCCAGTACTTC
>once|TRBV30|TRBJ1-6|TRBD1
CAWSPRQGNNSPLHF
TGTGCCTGGAGCCCAAGACAGGGTAACAATTCACCCCTCCACTTT
>.|TRBV9|TRBJ1-2|.
CASSVDSAYGYTF
TGTGCCAGCAGCGTAGACTCGGCCTATGGCTACACCTTC
>once|TRBV6-2/TRBV6-3|TRBJ1-6|.
CASSYPQGGVNSPLHF
TGTGCCAGCAGTTACCCCCAGGGAGGGGTGAATTCACCCCTCCACTTT
>.|TRBV6-2/TRBV6-3|TRBJ1-5|TRBD1
CASSSPGTGNQPQHF
TGTGCCAGCAGTTCACCCGGGACAGGAAATCAGCCCCAGCATTTT
>.|TRBV7-9|TRBJ1-1|.
CASSFDEVTEAFF
TGTGCCAGCAGCTTTGACGAGGTCACTGAAGCTTTCTTT
>.|TRBV28|TRBJ2-7|.
CASSSPRGGLIVQYF
TGTGCCAGCAGTTCCCCCCGCGGGGGCCTTATCGTGCAGTACTTC
>.|TRBV21-1|TRBJ2-2|.
CASSKNRGRGTGELFF
TGTGCCAGCAGCAAAAATCGGGGCAGGGGGACCGGGGAGCTGTTTTTT
>.|TRBV9|TRBJ2-2|TRBD1
CASSAGTGGAGELFF
TGTGCCAGCAGCGCCGGGACAGGGGGCGCCGGGGAGCTGTTTTTT
>.|TRBV11-3|TRBJ2-2|.
CASSSQKGGGTGELFF
TGTGCCAGCAGCTCTCAAAAGGGCGGCGGCACCGGGGAGCTGTTTTTT
>.|TRBV11-3|TRBJ2-1|TRBD2
CASSPRPGGSHNEQFF
TGTGCCAGCAGCCCACGACCCGGGGGGAGCCACAATGAGCAGTTCTTC
>.|TRBV28|TRBJ2-5|TRBD2
CASSSTSGGASMYQETQYF
TGTGCCAGCAGTTCGACTAGCGGGGGGGCTTCGATGTACCAAGAGACCCAGTACTTC
>.|TRBV21-1|TRBJ1-3|.
CASSKRPGQSSGNTIYF
TGTGCCAGCAGCAAGAGACCGGGACAGAGCTCTGGAAACACCATATATTTT
>.|TRBV6-5|TRBJ1-3|TRBD1
CASTPDREAGNTIYF
TGTGCCAGCACTCCAGACAGGGAGGCTGGAAACACCATATATTTT
>.|TRBV7-2|TRBJ2-7|.
CASSLVVSGSSYEQYF
TGTGCCAGCAGCTTAGTGGTCAGTGGGAGCTCCTACGAGCAGTACTTC
>.|TRBV6-1|TRBJ2-7|TRBD1
CASSDPGQRSGWIYEQYF
TGTGCCAGCAGTGACCCGGGACAGCGGTCAGGGTGGATCTACGAGCAGTACTTC
>.|TRBV30|TRBJ1-4|TRBD1
CAWSALEQGTNEKLFF
TGTGCCTGGAGTGCCCTCGAACAGGGGACTAATGAAAAACTGTTTTTT
>.|TRBV6-1|TRBJ1-1|.
CASSERPPGEAFF
TGTGCCAGCAGTGAGCGCCCTCCGGGTGAAGCTTTCTTT
>.|TRBV19|TRBJ2-1|TRBD2
CASRSGVRGDYNEQFF
TGTGCCAGTAGAAGCGGGGTTCGGGGCGATTACAATGAGCAGTTCTTC
>.|TRBV28|TRBJ2-7|TRBD1
CASSLWPLDRGDYEQYF
TGTGCCAGCAGTTTATGGCCTCTGGACAGGGGGGACTACGAGCAGTACTTC
>.|TRBV5-1|TRBJ2-5|TRBD2
CASSLGTSGTETQYF
TGCGCCAGCAGCTTAGGGACTAGCGGGACCGAGACCCAGTACTTC
>.|TRBV11-3|TRBJ1-1|.
CASSLDPGEAFF
TGTGCCAGCAGCTTAGATCCGGGGGAAGCTTTCTTT
>.|TRBV5-8|TRBJ1-5|.
CASSHSPGATGINQPQHF
TGTGCCAGCAGCCATAGCCCGGGGGCGACGGGTATCAATCAGCCCCAGCATTTT
>.|TRBV5-4|TRBJ2-7|TRBD1
CASSLDRGNSEQYF
TGTGCCAGCAGCTTGGACAGGGGGAATTCCGAGCAGTACTTC
>many|TRBV6-4|TRBJ2-2|.
CASSPEFNTGELFF
TGTGCCAGCAGCCCGGAGTTCAACACCGGGGAGCTGTTTTTT
>.|TRBV6-5|TRBJ1-5|.
CASRGADSGPQHF
TGTGCCAGCAGGGGGGCCGATTCAGGGCCCCAGCATTTT
>few|TRBV3-1/TRBV3-2|TRBJ1-6|.
CASSQGLSGSPLHF
TGTGCCAGCAGCCAAGGACTTTCGGGCTCACCCCTCCACTTT
>.|TRBV11-2|TRBJ1-3|TRBD1
CASSLAGGGNTIYF
TGTGCCAGCAGCTTAGCAGGGGGTGGAAACACCATATATTTT
>.|TRBV9|TRBJ2-2|TRBD2
CASSDRTSGANTGELFF
TGTGCCAGCAGCGATCGGACTAGCGGGGCGAACACCGGGGAGCTGTTTTTT
>.|TRBV6-5|TRBJ2-7|TRBD2
CASSPGLSYEQYF
TGTGCCAGCAGCCCGGGACTATCCTACGAGCAGTACTTC
>.|TRBV12-3/TRBV12-4|TRBJ2-7|.
CASSVNSYEQYF
TGTGCCAGCAGTGTAAACTCCTACGAGCAGTACTTC
>.|TRBV27|TRBJ1-1|.
CASSLYGAEETEAFF
TGTGCCAGCAGTTTATATGGGGCTGAGGAAACTGAAGCTTTCTTT
>.|TRBV3-1/TRBV3-2|TRBJ1-1|.
CASSRSPASNTEAFF
TGTGCCAGCTCCCGAAGCCCGGCCAGCAACACTGAAGCTTTCTTT
>.|TRBV2|TRBJ1-2|.
CASSERQGNGYTF
TGTGCCAGCAGTGAACGGCAGGGAAATGGCTACACCTTC
>.|TRBV5-1|TRBJ1-2|TRBD1
CASSLNAGGSGYTF
TGCGCCAGCAGCTTGAATGCAGGGGGGTCTGGCTACACCTTC
>.|TRBV7-2|TRBJ2-5|TRBD2
CASSTSGGPATQYF
TGTGCCAGCAGCACTAGCGGGGGGCCTGCGACCCAGTACTTC